This T cell receptor beta chain was captured in a study of spatial heterogeneity in lung cancer. Overall study results and limits: Within tumors, counts of expanded alpha and beta TCRs tracked tumor mutation counts.

With regard to this clonotype: What it recognizes is unknown.

Time point: sample taken at primary tumor resection. TCRdb itself ran the 5' RACE reads through MiXCR, one entry per CDR3 protein. The sample records fewer than 5,500 distinct CDR3 sequences, 7.8% being singletons. V was shortened by 5 bases and J by 2 bases, with 22 bases between the two germline ends. CDR1 is SGHTA, CDR2 FQGNSA, per germline. This CDR3 contains 18 residues. The chain recombines TRBV7-2 with TRBJ2-1; a weak D match, TRBD2 (5 bases). The source of this sequence is a female donor with early-stage non-small cell lung cancer. The starting material was lung tumor tissue, obtained at surgery. In DNA, the CDR3 is TGTGCCAGCAGCCAACGAGGCCGGGGAGCGGCAGCCTACAATGAGCAGTTCTTC. Its translation: CASSQRGRGAAAYNEQFF.